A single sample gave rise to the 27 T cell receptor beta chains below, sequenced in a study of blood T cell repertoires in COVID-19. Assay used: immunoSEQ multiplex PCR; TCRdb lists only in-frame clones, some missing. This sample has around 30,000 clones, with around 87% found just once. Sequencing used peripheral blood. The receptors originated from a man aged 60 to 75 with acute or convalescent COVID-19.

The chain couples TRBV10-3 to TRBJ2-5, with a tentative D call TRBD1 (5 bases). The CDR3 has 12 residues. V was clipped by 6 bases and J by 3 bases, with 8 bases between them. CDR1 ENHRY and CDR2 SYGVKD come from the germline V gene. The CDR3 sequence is CAIRGVEETQYF. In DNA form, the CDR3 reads TGTGCCATCAGAGGGGTTGAAGAGACCCAGTACTTC.

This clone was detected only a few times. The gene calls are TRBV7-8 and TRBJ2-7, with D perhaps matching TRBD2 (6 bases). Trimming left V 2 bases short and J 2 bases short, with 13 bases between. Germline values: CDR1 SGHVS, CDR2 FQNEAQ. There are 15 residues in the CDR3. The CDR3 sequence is CASSLSWDSAYEQYF. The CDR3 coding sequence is TGTGCCAGCAGCTTAAGCTGGGACTCGGCCTACGAGCAGTACTTC. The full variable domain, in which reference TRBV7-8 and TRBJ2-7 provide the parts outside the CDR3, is GAGVSQSPRYKVAKRGQDVALRCDPISGHVSLFWYQQALGQGPEFLTYFQNEAQLDKSGLPSDRFFAERPEGSVSTLKIQRTQQEDSAVYLCASSLSWDSAYEQYFGPGTRLTVT.

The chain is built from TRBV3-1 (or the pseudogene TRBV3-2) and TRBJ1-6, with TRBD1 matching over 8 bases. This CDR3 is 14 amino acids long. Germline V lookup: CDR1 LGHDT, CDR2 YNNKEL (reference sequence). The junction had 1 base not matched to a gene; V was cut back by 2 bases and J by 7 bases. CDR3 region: CASSQQGANSPLHF. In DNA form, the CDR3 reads TGTGCCAGCAGCCAACAGGGGGCAAATTCACCCCTCCACTTT.

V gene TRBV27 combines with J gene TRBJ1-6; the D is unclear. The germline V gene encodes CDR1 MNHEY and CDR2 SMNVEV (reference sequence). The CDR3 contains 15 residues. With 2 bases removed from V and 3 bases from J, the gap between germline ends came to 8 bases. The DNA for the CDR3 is TGTGCCAGCAGTTTACGGTCTCTCTATAATTCACCCCTCCACTTT. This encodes CASSLRSLYNSPLHF.

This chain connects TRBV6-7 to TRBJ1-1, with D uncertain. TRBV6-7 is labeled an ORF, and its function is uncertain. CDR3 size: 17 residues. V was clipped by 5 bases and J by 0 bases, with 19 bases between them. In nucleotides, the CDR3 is TGTGCCAGCAGTCAGTTCCCAGGTCACCGCATGAACACTGAAGCTTTCTTT. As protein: CASSQFPGHRMNTEAFF.

The CDR3 spells CASSKGQGGPYSNQPQHF. The CDR3 coding sequence is TGTGCCAGTAGTAAGGGACAGGGGGGCCCTTATAGCAATCAGCCCCAGCATTTT. This chain links TRBV19 with TRBJ1-5; 11 bases align to TRBD1. The germline CDR1 and CDR2 sequences are LNHDA and SQIVND (reference sequence). The V gene end was trimmed by 4 bases and the J gene end by 0 bases; junction bases not matched to a gene: 8. The CDR3 is made up of 18 amino acids.

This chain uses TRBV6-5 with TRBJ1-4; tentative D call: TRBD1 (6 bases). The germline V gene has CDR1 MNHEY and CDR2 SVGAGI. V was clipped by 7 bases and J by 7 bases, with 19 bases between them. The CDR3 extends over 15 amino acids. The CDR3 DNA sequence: TGTGCCAGCACTACCCAACCAGGGGCCGGTGAAAAACTGTTTTTT. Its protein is CASTTQPGAGEKLFF.

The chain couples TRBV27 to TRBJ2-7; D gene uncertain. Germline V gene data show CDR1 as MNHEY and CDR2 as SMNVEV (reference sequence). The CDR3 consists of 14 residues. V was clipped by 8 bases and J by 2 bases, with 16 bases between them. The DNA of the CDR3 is TGTGCCAGCGGCAACCAGGTAAATCCCTACGAGCAGTACTTC. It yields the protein CASGNQVNPYEQYF.

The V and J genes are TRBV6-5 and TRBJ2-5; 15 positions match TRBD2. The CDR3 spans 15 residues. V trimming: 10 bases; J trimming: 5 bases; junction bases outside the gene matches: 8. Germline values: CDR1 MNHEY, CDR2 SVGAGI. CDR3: CATRTSGGAWETQYF. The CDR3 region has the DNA TGTGCCACCCGGACTAGCGGGGGGGCTTGGGAGACCCAGTACTTC.

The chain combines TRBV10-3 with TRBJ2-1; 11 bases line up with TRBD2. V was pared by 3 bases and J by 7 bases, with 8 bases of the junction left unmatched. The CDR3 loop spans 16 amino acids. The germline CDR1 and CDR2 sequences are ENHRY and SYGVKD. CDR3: CAISEMTSGEGNEQFF. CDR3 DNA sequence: TGTGCCATCAGTGAAATGACTAGCGGGGAAGGTAATGAGCAGTTCTTC.

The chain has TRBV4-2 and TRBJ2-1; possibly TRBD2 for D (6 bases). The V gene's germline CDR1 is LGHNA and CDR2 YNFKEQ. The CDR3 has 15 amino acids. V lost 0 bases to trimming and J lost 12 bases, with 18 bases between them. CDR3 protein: CASSQDRGGVRGQFF. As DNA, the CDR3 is TGTGCCAGCAGCCAAGACCGAGGAGGGGTTAGAGGGCAGTTCTTC.

The CDR3 sequence is CASSDTGGAVSYEQYF. In DNA form, the CDR3 reads TGTGCCAGCAGCGACACAGGGGGGGCAGTTTCCTACGAGCAGTACTTC. J is TRBJ2-7 and V is TRBV11-2; TRBD1 might be the D (8 bases). The CDR3 contains 16 residues. Germline CDR1 and CDR2: SGHAT and FQNNGV. V was cut by 5 bases and J by 1 base, with 18 bases left in between.

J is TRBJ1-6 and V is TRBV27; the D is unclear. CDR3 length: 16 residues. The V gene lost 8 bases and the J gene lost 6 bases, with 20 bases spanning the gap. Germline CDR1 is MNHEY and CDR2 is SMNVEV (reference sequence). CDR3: CASGTGRMAGNSPLHF. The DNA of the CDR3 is TGTGCCAGCGGTACCGGGCGTATGGCGGGTAATTCACCCCTCCACTTT.

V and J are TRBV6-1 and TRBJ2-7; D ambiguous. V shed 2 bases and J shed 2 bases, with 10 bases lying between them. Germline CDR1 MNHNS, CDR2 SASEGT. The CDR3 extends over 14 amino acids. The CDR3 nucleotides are TGTGCCAGCAGTGAAATTGAAGGAGCCTACGAGCAGTACTTC. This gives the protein CASSEIEGAYEQYF.

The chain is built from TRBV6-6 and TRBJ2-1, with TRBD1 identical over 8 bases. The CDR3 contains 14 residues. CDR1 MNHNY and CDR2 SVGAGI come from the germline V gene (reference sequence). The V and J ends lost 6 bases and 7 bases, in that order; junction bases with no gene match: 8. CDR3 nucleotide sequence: TGTGCCAGCAGCTGGACAGGGTTCGGGAATGAGCAGTTCTTC. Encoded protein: CASSWTGFGNEQFF.

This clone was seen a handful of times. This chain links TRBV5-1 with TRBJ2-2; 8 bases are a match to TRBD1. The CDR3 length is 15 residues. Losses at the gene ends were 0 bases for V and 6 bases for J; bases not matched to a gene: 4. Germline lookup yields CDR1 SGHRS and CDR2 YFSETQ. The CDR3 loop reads CASSLGPRGPGELFF. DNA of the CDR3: TGCGCCAGCAGCTTGGGACCCAGGGGGCCCGGGGAGCTGTTTTTT. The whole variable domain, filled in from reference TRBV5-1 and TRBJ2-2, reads KAGVTQTPRYLIKTRGQQVTLSCSPISGHRSVSWYQQTPGQGLQFLFEYFSETQRNKGNFPGRFSGRQFSNSRSEMNVSTLELGDSALYLCASSLGPRGPGELFFGEGSRLTVL.

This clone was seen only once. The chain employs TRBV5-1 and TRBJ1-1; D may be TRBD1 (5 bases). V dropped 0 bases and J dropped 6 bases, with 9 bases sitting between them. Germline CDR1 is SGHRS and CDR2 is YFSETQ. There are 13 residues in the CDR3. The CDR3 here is CASSLEGRSEAFF. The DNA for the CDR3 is TGCGCCAGCAGCTTGGAGGGGAGGTCTGAAGCTTTCTTT.

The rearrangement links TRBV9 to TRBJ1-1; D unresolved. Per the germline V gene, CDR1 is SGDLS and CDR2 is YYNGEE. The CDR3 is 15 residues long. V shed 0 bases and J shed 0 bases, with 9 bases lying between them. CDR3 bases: TGTGCCAGCAGCGTAGTTTACGGGTTGAACACTGAAGCTTTCTTT. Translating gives CASSVVYGLNTEAFF.

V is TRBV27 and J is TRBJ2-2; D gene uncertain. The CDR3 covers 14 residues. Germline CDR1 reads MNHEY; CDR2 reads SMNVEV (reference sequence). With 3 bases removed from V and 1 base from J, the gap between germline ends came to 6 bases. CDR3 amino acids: CASSFLGNTGELFF. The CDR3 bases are TGTGCCAGCAGTTTCCTCGGGAACACCGGGGAGCTGTTTTTT.

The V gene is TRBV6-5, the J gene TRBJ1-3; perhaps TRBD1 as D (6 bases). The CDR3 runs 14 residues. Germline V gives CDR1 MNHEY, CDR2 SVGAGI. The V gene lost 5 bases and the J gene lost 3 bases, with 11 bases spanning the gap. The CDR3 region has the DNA TGTGCCAGCAGTCCGGTAGGGGGTGGAAACACCATATATTTT. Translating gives CASSPVGGGNTIYF.

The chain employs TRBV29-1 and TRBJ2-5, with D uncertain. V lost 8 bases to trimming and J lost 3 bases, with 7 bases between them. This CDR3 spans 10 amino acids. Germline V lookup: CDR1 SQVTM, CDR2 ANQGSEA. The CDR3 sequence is CSTLEETQYF. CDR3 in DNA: TGCAGCACCTTAGAAGAGACCCAGTACTTC. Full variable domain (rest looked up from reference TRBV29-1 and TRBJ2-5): SAVISQKPSRDICQRGTSLTIQCQVDSQVTMMFWYRQQPGQSLTLIATANQGSEATYESGFVIDKFPISRPNLTFSTLTVSNMSPEDSSIYLCSTLEETQYFGPGTRLLVL.

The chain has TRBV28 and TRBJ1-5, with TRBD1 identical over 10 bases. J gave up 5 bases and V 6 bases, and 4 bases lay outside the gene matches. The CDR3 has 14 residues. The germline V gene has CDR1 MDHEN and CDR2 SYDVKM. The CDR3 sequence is CASSRTGGYQPQHF. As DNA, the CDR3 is TGTGCCAGCAGCCGGACAGGGGGTTATCAGCCCCAGCATTTT.

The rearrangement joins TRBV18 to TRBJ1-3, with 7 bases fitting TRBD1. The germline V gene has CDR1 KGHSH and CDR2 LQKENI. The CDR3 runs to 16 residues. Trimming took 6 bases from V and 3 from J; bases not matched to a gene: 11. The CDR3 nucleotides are TGTGCCAGCTCCCCCGTCAGGGGGGCAAGTGGAAACACCATATATTTT. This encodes CASSPVRGASGNTIYF.

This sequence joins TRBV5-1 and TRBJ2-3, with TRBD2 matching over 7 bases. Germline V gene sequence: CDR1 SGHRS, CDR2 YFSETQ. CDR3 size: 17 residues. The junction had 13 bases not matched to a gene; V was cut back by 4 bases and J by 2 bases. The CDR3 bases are TGCGCCAGCAGCGTGGAAGCGGCTAGCGGAAACACAGATACGCAGTATTTT. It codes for CASSVEAASGNTDTQYF.

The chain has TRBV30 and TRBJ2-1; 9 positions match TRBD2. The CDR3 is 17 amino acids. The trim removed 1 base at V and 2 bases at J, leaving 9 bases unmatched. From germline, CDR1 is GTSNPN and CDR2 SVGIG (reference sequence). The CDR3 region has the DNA TGTGCCTGGAGTGGTGTTAGCGGGGGCCCCACCTACAATGAGCAGTTCTTC. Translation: CAWSGVSGGPTYNEQFF.

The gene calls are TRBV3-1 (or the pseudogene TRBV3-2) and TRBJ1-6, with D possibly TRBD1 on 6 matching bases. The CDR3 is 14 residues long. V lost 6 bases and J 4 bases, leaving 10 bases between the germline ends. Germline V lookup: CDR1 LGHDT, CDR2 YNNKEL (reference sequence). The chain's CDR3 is CASSFTGYNSPLHF. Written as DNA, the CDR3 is TGTGCCAGCAGTTTTACAGGGTATAATTCACCCCTCCACTTT.

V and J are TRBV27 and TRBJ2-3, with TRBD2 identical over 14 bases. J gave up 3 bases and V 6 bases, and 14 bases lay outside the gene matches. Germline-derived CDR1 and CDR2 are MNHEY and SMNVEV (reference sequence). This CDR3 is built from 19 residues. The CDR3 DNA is TGTGCCAGCAGGGGCCGGGGACTAGCGGGAGTTGGTTTTACAGATACGCAGTATTTT. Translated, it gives CASRGRGLAGVGFTDTQYF.